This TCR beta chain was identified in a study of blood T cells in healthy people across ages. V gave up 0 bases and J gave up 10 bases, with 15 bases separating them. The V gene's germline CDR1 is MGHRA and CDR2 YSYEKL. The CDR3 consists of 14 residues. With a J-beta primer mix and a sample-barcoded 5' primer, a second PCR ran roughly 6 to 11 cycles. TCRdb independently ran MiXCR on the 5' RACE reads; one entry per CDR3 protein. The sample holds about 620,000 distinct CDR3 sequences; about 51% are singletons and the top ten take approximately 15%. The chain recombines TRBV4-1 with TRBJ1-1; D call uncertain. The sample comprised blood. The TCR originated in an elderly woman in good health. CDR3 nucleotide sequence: TGCGCCAGCAGCCAAGACAGTTTAACCGGAGGAGCTTTCTTT. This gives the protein CASSQDSLTGGAFF.